This T cell receptor beta chain was sequenced during a study of blood T cell repertoires in COVID-19. V gave up 5 bases and J gave up 2 bases; unmatched junction bases: 12. This CDR3 has 17 amino acids. Germline V lookup: CDR1 LNHDA, CDR2 SQIVND (reference sequence). Sequencing was performed with immunoSEQ multiplex PCR; in TCRdb, only in-frame clones are kept and a portion is missing. The data contain some 400,000 clones, roughly nine tenths of them singletons. The V call is TRBV19, the J call TRBJ1-5; the match to TRBD1 covers 7 bases. Material: PBMCs or T cells enriched from blood (not recorded which). This sequence originates from a man aged 30 to 45 who had recovered from COVID-19. The CDR3 region is CASSLKGAGYGNQPQHF. CDR3 DNA sequence: TGTGCCAGTAGTTTAAAGGGGGCTGGGTATGGCAATCAGCCCCAGCATTTT.